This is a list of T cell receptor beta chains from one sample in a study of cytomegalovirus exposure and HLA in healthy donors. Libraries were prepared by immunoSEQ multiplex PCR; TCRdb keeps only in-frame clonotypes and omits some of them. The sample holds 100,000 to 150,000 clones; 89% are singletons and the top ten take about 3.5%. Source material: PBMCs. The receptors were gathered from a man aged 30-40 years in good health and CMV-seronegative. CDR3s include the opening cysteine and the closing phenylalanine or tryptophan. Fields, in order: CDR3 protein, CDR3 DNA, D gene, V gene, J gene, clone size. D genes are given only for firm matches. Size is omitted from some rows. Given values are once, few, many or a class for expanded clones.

CDR3: CASSLSYRDGYTF
DNA: TGTGCCAGCAGCTTGTCGTACAGGGACGGCTACACCTTC
D: NA
V: TRBV5-6
J: TRBJ1-2
size: NA

CDR3: CASSPDRVGNTEAFF
DNA: TGTGCCAGCAGCCCGGACAGGGTAGGGAACACTGAAGCTTTCTTT
D: TRBD1
V: TRBV9
J: TRBJ1-1
size: NA

CDR3: CSVVGRGQYNEQFF
DNA: TGCAGCGTTGTTGGCAGGGGCCAATACAATGAGCAGTTCTTC
D: NA
V: TRBV29-1
J: TRBJ2-1
size: once

CDR3: CASSSGGSYNEQFF
DNA: TGTGCCAGTAGTAGCGGGGGTTCCTACAATGAGCAGTTCTTC
D: TRBD2
V: TRBV19
J: TRBJ2-1
size: NA

CDR3: CASSPQGAQPQHF
DNA: TGTGCCAGCAGTCCGCAGGGGGCTCAGCCCCAGCATTTT
D: TRBD1
V: TRBV6-6
J: TRBJ1-5
size: once

CDR3: CASSDDRVRTGELFF
DNA: TGCGCCAGCAGCGATGACAGGGTACGGACCGGGGAGCTGTTTTTT
D: TRBD1
V: TRBV5-1
J: TRBJ2-2
size: NA

CDR3: CASSPTGQLNSPLHF
DNA: TGTGCCAGCTCACCAACTGGACAGCTTAATTCACCCCTCCACTTT
D: NA
V: TRBV18
J: TRBJ1-6
size: NA

CDR3: CASSLPSTGIETQYF
DNA: TGTGCCAGCAGCTTACCCTCGACAGGTATAGAGACCCAGTACTTC
D: NA
V: TRBV7-8
J: TRBJ2-5
size: NA

CDR3: CSVVGQGARYEQYF
DNA: TGCAGCGTTGTAGGACAGGGGGCACGGTACGAGCAGTACTTC
D: TRBD1
V: TRBV29-1
J: TRBJ2-7
size: NA

CDR3: CASRPHTGGGRGYTF
DNA: TGTGCCAGCAGGCCTCACACAGGGGGAGGTAGGGGCTACACCTTC
D: TRBD1
V: TRBV6-5
J: TRBJ1-2
size: once

CDR3: CASSARDRETQYF
DNA: TGTGCCAGCAGCGCCCGGGACAGAGAGACCCAGTACTTC
D: TRBD1
V: TRBV11-2
J: TRBJ2-5
size: NA

CDR3: CASSMPGQGAYEQYF
DNA: TGTGCCAGTAGTATGCCGGGACAGGGGGCCTACGAGCAGTACTTC
D: TRBD1
V: TRBV19
J: TRBJ2-7
size: NA

CDR3: CASSPGTSNTGELFF
DNA: TGTGCCAGCAGTCCGGGGACTAGCAACACCGGGGAGCTGTTTTTT
D: TRBD2
V: TRBV27
J: TRBJ2-2
size: NA

CDR3: CASGPGQDGYTF
DNA: TGTGCTAGTGGTCCGGGACAGGATGGCTACACCTTC
D: TRBD1
V: TRBV12-5
J: TRBJ1-2
size: few

CDR3: CASSPQGFTEAFF
DNA: TGTGCCAGCTCCCCGCAGGGGTTCACTGAAGCTTTCTTT
D: NA
V: TRBV18
J: TRBJ1-1
size: NA

CDR3: CASSFPRDTDSGNTIYF
DNA: TGTGCCAGCAGCTTCCCCCGGGACACCGACTCTGGAAACACCATATATTTT
D: NA
V: TRBV11-2
J: TRBJ1-3
size: NA

CDR3: CASSFGNGANVLTF
DNA: TGTGCCAGCAGCTTCGGTAATGGGGCCAACGTCCTGACTTTC
D: NA
V: TRBV27
J: TRBJ2-6
size: once

CDR3: CASSQDGGNYPGDTEAFF
DNA: TGTGCCAGCAGCCAAGATGGGGGGAATTACCCCGGGGACACTGAAGCTTTCTTT
D: NA
V: TRBV14
J: TRBJ1-1
size: NA

CDR3: CSVQGTYGYTF
DNA: TGCAGTGTCCAGGGTACCTATGGCTACACCTTC
D: NA
V: TRBV20-1
J: TRBJ1-2
size: NA

CDR3: CASRLRQGNTEAFF
DNA: TGTGCCAGCAGGCTTCGACAGGGGAACACTGAAGCTTTCTTT
D: TRBD1
V: TRBV2
J: TRBJ1-1
size: NA

CDR3: CASSLVRGSEAFF
DNA: TGTGCCAGCAGCTTAGTCCGAGGATCTGAAGCTTTCTTT
D: NA
V: TRBV7-2
J: TRBJ1-1
size: NA

CDR3: CASSRLTGQLNTEAFF
DNA: TGCGCCAGCAGCCGATTGACAGGCCAATTGAACACTGAAGCTTTCTTT
D: NA
V: TRBV4-1
J: TRBJ1-1
size: NA

CDR3: CASRAGNSNEKLFF
DNA: TGCGCCAGCAGGGCAGGGAACTCTAATGAAAAACTGTTTTTT
D: NA
V: TRBV5-1
J: TRBJ1-4
size: NA

CDR3: CATTPGTKNTEAFF
DNA: TGTGCCACAACTCCCGGGACAAAGAACACTGAAGCTTTCTTT
D: NA
V: TRBV28
J: TRBJ1-1
size: NA

CDR3: CASSWRLGDRELEDTQYF
DNA: TGTGCCAGCAGCTGGAGATTGGGTGACAGGGAGTTAGAAGATACGCAGTATTTT
D: TRBD1
V: TRBV5-6
J: TRBJ2-3
size: NA

CDR3: CATRDSMKLFF
DNA: TGCGCCACGCGGGACAGCATGAAACTGTTTTTT
D: TRBD1
V: TRBV10-2
J: TRBJ1-4
size: once

CDR3: CASSKTAPGYEQYF
DNA: TGCGCCAGCAGCAAGACAGCCCCTGGGTACGAGCAGTACTTC
D: NA
V: TRBV5-1
J: TRBJ2-7
size: NA

CDR3: CASKDDGITYEQYF
DNA: TGTGCCAGCAAGGACGACGGGATCACCTACGAGCAGTACTTC
D: NA
V: TRBV28
J: TRBJ2-7
size: NA

CDR3: CASSQEALGGNYGYTF
DNA: TGCGCCAGCAGCCAAGAAGCCCTCGGGGGGAACTATGGCTACACCTTC
D: NA
V: TRBV4-3
J: TRBJ1-2
size: NA

CDR3: CASSQDLVQDQETQYF
DNA: TGCGCCAGCAGCCAAGATTTGGTACAGGACCAAGAGACCCAGTACTTC
D: NA
V: TRBV4-3
J: TRBJ2-5
size: NA

CDR3: CASILSGELFF
DNA: TGTGCCAGCATCCTGTCCGGGGAGCTGTTTTTT
D: NA
V: TRBV25-1
J: TRBJ2-2
size: NA

CDR3: CASSPGIVLRGGDEQYF
DNA: TGTGCCAGCAGCCCGGGCATAGTACTACGGGGGGGAGATGAGCAGTACTTC
D: TRBD2
V: TRBV4-2
J: TRBJ2-7
size: NA

CDR3: CASNNRGLYNEQFF
DNA: TGTGCCAGCAACAACAGGGGGCTCTACAATGAGCAGTTCTTC
D: TRBD1
V: TRBV11-2
J: TRBJ2-1
size: NA

CDR3: CASSLSGVVMNTEAFF
DNA: TGTGCCAGCAGCTTGTCAGGGGTGGTCATGAACACTGAAGCTTTCTTT
D: NA
V: TRBV5-8
J: TRBJ1-1
size: NA

CDR3: CASSLLGTGTANEKLFF
DNA: TGTGCCAGCAGTTTATTAGGGACAGGGACAGCTAATGAAAAACTGTTTTTT
D: TRBD1
V: TRBV27
J: TRBJ1-4
size: NA

CDR3: CASSRSGDTYEQYF
DNA: TGTGCCAGCAGCCGCTCCGGAGATACCTACGAGCAGTACTTC
D: NA
V: TRBV7-8
J: TRBJ2-7
size: once

CDR3: CASSQTGDGNQPQHF
DNA: TGCGCCAGCAGCCAGACAGGGGATGGGAATCAGCCCCAGCATTTT
D: TRBD1
V: TRBV5-1
J: TRBJ1-5
size: NA

CDR3: CASSQGLAGDEQYF
DNA: TGCGCCAGCAGCCAGGGACTAGCGGGGGACGAGCAGTACTTC
D: TRBD2
V: TRBV4-1
J: TRBJ2-7
size: few

CDR3: CSVGSMRDRGRGNYGYTF
DNA: TGCAGCGTTGGTTCTATGAGGGACAGGGGGCGCGGGAACTATGGCTACACCTTC
D: TRBD1
V: TRBV29-1
J: TRBJ1-2
size: NA

CDR3: CASSEAGTLPYNEQFF
DNA: TGTGCCAGCAGTGAAGCCGGGACATTACCTTACAATGAGCAGTTCTTC
D: NA
V: TRBV25-1
J: TRBJ2-1
size: NA

CDR3: CASSPTGGANYGYTF
DNA: TGTGCCAGCAGTCCCACGGGGGGGGCCAACTATGGCTACACCTTC
D: NA
V: TRBV6-1
J: TRBJ1-2
size: NA

CDR3: CASIPDGGRKLFF
DNA: TGTGCCAGTATTCCGGACGGAGGGAGAAAACTGTTTTTT
D: NA
V: TRBV19
J: TRBJ1-4
size: NA

CDR3: CASSYGGGRSYNEQFF
DNA: TGTGCCAGCAGTTACGGCGGGGGCCGCTCCTACAATGAGCAGTTCTTC
D: NA
V: TRBV6-5
J: TRBJ2-1
size: NA

CDR3: CASSATGTNYGYTF
DNA: TGTGCCAGCAGCGCAACAGGGACTAACTATGGCTACACCTTC
D: NA
V: TRBV27
J: TRBJ1-2
size: NA

CDR3: CAISESRAGGDSPLHF
DNA: TGTGCCATCAGTGAGAGCCGGGCAGGGGGCGATTCACCCCTCCACTTT
D: TRBD1
V: TRBV10-3
J: TRBJ1-6
size: NA

CDR3: CASRRPSSSGTVAGELFF
DNA: TGTGCCAGTAGACGACCTAGTAGCTCTGGCACGGTTGCCGGGGAGCTGTTTTTT
D: NA
V: TRBV19
J: TRBJ2-2
size: few

CDR3: CASSFGDEQYF
DNA: TGTGCCAGCAGCTTCGGGGACGAGCAGTACTTC
D: NA
V: TRBV7-9
J: TRBJ2-7
size: NA